This T cell receptor beta chain was sequenced in a study of cytotoxic CD8 clonotypes in ibrutinib-treated CLL. Clones were sequenced by immunoSEQ multiplex PCR, and TCRdb holds only the in-frame ones, with some missing. The sample contains about 29,000 clones, about three quarters of which appear only once. Whole-study findings and limits: Sample timing was unmatched between remission and later-progressing patients; lymph nodes unstudied. Clonality increased at ibrutinib response, then returned toward baseline at progression. Public clonotypes occurred uncommonly; on treatment, they contracted or remained stable.

Notes on this clone: Its target is not known.

The source of about 2 micrograms of genomic DNA for TCR beta libraries was cryopreserved PBMCs. CDR3 length: 12 residues. V was trimmed by 7 bases and J by 11 bases, leaving 16 bases between them. Germline assignment: CDR1 SNHLY and CDR2 FYNNEI. This chain joins TRBV2 and TRBJ2-3; D is tentatively TRBD1 or TRBD2 (5 bases each). Sequenced here: PBMCs, sampled after 24 months of ibrutinib treatment. The sequence was obtained from a human donor with chronic lymphocytic leukemia. CDR3 bases: TGTGCCAGCAAAACGGGGCCCCATCTGCAGTATTTT. This codes for CASKTGPHLQYF.